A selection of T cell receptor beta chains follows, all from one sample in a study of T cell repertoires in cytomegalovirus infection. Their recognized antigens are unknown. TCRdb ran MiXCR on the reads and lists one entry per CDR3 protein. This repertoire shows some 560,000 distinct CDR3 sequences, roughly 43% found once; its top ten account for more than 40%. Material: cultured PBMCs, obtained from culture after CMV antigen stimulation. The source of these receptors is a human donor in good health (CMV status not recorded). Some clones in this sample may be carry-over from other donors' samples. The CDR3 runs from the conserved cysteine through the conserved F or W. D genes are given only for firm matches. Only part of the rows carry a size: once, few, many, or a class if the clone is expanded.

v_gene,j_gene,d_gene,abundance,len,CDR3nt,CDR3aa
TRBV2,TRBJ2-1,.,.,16,TGTGCCAGCACCGACGGCGGCAACTACAGGGAGAATGAGCAGTTCTTC,CASTDGGNYRENEQFF
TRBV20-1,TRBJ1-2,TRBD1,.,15,TGCAGTGCTAGAGCCGGACAGGGAGGACTATATGGCTACACCTTC,CSARAGQGGLYGYTF
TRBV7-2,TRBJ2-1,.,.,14,TGTGCCAGCAGCCCCACTCTAGCGTCAGATGAGCAGTTCTTC,CASSPTLASDEQFF
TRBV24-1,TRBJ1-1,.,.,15,TGTGCCACCAGTGATTTGCATCAGTCCGGAGGGAAAGCTTTCTTT,CATSDLHQSGGKAFF
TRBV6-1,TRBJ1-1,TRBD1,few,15,TGTGCCAGCAGTTACCTACCGACAGGGAGGACTGAAGCTTTCTTT,CASSYLPTGRTEAFF
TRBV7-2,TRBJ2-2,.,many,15,TGTGCCAGCAGCCCAGCCCCGGGAAACACCGGGGAGCTGTTTTTT,CASSPAPGNTGELFF
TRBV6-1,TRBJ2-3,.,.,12,TGTGCCAGCAGTGAAGACAGGCATACGCAGTATTTT,CASSEDRHTQYF
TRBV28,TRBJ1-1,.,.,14,TGTGCCAGCAGCTCCGGGGGCTCGGGCACTGAAGCTTTCTTT,CASSSGGSGTEAFF
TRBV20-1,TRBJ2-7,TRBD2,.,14,TGCAGTGCTAGATGGGCGGGAGGGCCAAGGGAGCAGTACTTC,CSARWAGGPREQYF
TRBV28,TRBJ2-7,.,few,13,TGTGCCAGCACCTCACCCGCGCTCTACGAGCAGTACTTC,CASTSPALYEQYF
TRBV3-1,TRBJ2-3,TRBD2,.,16,TGTGCCAGCAGCGGACTAGCGCTGGACAGCACAGATACGCAGTATTTT,CASSGLALDSTDTQYF
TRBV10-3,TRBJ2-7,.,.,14,TGTGCCATCAGTGGGTCTGTCGGGTTACTCGAGCAGTACTTC,CAISGSVGLLEQYF
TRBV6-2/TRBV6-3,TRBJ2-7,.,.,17,TGTGCCAGCAGTTACTCTTCTGCACTAGTCTACACCTACGAGCAGTACTTC,CASSYSSALVYTYEQYF